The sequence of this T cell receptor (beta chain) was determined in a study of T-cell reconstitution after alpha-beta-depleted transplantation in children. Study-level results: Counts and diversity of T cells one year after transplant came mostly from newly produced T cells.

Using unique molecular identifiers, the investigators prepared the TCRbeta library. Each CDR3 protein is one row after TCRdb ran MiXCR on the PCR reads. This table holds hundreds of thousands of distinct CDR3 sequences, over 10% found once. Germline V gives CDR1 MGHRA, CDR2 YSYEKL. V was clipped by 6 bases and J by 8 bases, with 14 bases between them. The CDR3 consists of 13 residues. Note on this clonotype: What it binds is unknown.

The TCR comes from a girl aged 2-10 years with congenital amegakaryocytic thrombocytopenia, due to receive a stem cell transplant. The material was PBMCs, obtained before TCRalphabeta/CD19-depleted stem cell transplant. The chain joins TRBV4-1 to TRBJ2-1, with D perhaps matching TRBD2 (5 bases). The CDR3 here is CASRQTTLHEQFF. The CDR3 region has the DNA TGCGCCAGCAGACAGACTACTCTCCATGAGCAGTTCTTC.